This T cell receptor beta chain is drawn from a study of patients and donors after allogeneic stem cell transplantation. TCRdb reanalysed the RT-PCR reads using MiXCR and keeps one entry per CDR3 protein. This repertoire shows roughly 150,000 distinct CDR3 sequences, 24% found once; its top ten account for more than 25%. This CDR3 has 16 amino acids. Germline trimming cut 0 bases from V and 0 bases from J; bases unmatched to any gene: 4. Germline V gives CDR1 SGHRS, CDR2 YFSETQ. This clonotype has more than one count but fewer than ten. The genes are TRBV5-1 and TRBJ2-7; TRBD2 matches 9 bases. The clonotype originates from a human donor who was either an allogeneic HSCT recipient or a stem cell or donor lymphocyte infusion donor (not recorded which). It is not recorded whose cells these are; they may come from a transplant donor. Sequencing was done on a sample of blood, either unsorted or a sorted T cell fraction (not recorded which). CDR3 region: CASSLDDSGSSYEQYF. DNA of the CDR3: TGCGCCAGCAGCTTGGATGATAGCGGGAGCTCCTACGAGCAGTACTTC.